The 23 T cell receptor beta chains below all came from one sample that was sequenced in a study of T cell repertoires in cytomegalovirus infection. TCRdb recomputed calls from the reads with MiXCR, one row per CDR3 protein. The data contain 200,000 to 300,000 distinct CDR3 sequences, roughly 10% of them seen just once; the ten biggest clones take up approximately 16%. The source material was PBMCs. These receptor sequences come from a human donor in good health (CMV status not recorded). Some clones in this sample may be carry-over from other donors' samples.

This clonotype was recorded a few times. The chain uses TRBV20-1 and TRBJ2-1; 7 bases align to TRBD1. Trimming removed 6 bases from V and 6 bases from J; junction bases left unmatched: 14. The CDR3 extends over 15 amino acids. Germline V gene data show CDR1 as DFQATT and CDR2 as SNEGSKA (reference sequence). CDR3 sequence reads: CSATPGQSPLNEQFF. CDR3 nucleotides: TGCAGTGCCACCCCGGGACAGAGTCCCCTCAATGAGCAGTTCTTC.

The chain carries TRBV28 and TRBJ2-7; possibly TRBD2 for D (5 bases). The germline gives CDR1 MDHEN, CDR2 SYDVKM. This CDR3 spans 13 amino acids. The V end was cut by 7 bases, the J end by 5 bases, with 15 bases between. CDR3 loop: CASIGGGRNEQYF. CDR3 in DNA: TGTGCCAGCATCGGAGGAGGTAGGAACGAGCAGTACTTC.

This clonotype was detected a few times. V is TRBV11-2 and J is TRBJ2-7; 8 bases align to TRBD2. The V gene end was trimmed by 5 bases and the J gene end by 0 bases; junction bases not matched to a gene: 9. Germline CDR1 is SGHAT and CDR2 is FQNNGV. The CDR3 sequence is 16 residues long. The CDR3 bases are TGTGCCAGCAGCGATACTAGCGGAAGGTTCTCCTACGAGCAGTACTTC. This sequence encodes CASSDTSGRFSYEQYF.

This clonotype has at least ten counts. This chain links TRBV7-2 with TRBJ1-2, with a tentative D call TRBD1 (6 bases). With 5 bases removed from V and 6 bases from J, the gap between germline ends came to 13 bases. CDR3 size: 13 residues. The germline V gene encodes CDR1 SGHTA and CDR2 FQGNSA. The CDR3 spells CASSPRTANGYTF. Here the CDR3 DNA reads TGTGCCAGCAGCCCGAGGACAGCCAATGGCTACACCTTC.

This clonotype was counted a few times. The CDR3 DNA reads as TGTGCCAGCAGCCCCGGGGGGAGTGGCGGGAAGGGTGAGCAGTTCTTC. Its protein product is CASSPGGSGGKGEQFF. The gene calls are TRBV7-2 and TRBJ2-1, with 7 nucleotides matching TRBD2. CDR3 length: 16 residues. V was clipped by 5 bases and J by 9 bases; unmatched bases: 16. Germline V lookup: CDR1 SGHTA, CDR2 FQGNSA.

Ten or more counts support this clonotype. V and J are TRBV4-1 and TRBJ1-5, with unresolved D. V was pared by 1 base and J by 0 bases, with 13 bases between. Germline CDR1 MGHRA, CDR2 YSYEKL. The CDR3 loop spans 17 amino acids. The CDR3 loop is CASSQGGLGSSNQPQHF. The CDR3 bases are TGCGCCAGCAGCCAAGGGGGTTTGGGGAGTAGCAATCAGCCCCAGCATTTT.

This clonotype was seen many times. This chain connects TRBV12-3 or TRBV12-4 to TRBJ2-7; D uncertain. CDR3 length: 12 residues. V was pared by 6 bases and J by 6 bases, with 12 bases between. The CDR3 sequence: CASSPPGAEQYF. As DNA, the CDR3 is TGTGCCAGCAGCCCCCCCGGAGCCGAGCAGTACTTC.

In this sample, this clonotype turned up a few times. The CDR3, as DNA: TGCAGTGCTAGAGATCTCGGTGGGGTGAACACCGGGGAGCTGTTTTTT. The encoded protein is CSARDLGGVNTGELFF. The genes are TRBV20-1 and TRBJ2-2; D gene uncertain. Per germline, CDR1 DFQATT and CDR2 SNEGSKA (reference sequence). Between the trimmed V and J ends, which lost 0 bases and 1 base, there was a span of 12 bases. There are 16 residues in the CDR3.

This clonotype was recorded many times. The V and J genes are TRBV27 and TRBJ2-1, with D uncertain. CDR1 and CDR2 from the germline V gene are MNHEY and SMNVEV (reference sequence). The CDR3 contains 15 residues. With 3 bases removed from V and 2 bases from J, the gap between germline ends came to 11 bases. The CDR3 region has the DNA TGTGCCAGCAGTTTGGTTGGGCCGGCCTACAATGAGCAGTTCTTC. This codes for CASSLVGPAYNEQFF.

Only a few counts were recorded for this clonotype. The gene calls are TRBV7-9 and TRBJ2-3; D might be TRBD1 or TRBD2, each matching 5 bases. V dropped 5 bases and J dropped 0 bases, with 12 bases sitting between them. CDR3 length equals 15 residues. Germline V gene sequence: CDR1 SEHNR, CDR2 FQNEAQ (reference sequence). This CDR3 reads CASSTGPFSTDTQYF. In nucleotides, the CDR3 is TGTGCCAGCAGCACGGGACCCTTCAGCACAGATACGCAGTATTTT.

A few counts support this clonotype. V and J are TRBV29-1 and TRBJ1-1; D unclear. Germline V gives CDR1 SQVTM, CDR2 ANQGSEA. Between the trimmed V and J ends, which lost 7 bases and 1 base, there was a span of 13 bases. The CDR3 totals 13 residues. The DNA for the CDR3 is TGCAGCGCCAGCCTCTCGGGGAACACTGAAGCTTTCTTT. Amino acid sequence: CSASLSGNTEAFF. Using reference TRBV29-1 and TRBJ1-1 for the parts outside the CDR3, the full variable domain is SAVISQKPSRDICQRGTSLTIQCQVDSQVTMMFWYRQQPGQSLTLIATANQGSEATYESGFVIDKFPISRPNLTFSTLTVSNMSPEDSSIYLCSASLSGNTEAFFGQGTRLTVV.

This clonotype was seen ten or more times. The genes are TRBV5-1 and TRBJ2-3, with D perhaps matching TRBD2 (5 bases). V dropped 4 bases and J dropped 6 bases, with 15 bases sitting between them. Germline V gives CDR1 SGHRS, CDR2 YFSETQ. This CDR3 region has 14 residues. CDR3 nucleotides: TGCGCCAGCAGCCCCTCGTCGAGGGTCGATACGCAGTATTTT. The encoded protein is CASSPSSRVDTQYF.

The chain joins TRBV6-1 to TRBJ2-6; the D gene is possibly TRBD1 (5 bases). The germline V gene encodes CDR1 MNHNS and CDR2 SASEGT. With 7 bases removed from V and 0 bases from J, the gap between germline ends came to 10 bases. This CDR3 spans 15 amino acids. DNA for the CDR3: TGTGCCAGCATCAAAGACAGCTCTGGGGCCAACGTCCTGACTTTC. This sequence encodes CASIKDSSGANVLTF.

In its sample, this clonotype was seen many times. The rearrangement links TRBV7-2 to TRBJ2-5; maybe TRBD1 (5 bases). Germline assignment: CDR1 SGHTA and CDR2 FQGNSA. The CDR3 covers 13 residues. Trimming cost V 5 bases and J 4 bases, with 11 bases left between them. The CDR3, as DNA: TGTGCCAGCAGCCCAGGGCCATTAGAGACCCAGTACTTC. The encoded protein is CASSPGPLETQYF. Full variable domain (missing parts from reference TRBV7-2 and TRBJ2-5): GAGVSQSPSNKVTEKGKDVELRCDPISGHTALYWYRQSLGQGLEFLIYFQGNSAPDKSGLPSDRFSAERTGGSVSTLTIQRTQQEDSAVYLCASSPGPLETQYFGPGTRLLVL.

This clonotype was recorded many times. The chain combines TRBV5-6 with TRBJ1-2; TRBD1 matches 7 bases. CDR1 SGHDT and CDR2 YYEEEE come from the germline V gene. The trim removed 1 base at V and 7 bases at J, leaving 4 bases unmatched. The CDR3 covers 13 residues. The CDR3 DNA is TGTGCCAGCAGCTTGACAGGGGTCTTTGGCTACACCTTC. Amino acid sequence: CASSLTGVFGYTF.

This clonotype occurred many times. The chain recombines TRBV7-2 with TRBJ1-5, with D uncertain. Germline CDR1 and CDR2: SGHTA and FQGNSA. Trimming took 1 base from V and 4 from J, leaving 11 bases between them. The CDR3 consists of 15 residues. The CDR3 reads CASSLERTGNQPQHF. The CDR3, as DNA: TGTGCCAGCAGCTTAGAACGCACGGGAAATCAGCCCCAGCATTTT. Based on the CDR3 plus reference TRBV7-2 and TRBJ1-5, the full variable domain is GAGVSQSPSNKVTEKGKDVELRCDPISGHTALYWYRQSLGQGLEFLIYFQGNSAPDKSGLPSDRFSAERTGGSVSTLTIQRTQQEDSAVYLCASSLERTGNQPQHFGDGTRLSIL.

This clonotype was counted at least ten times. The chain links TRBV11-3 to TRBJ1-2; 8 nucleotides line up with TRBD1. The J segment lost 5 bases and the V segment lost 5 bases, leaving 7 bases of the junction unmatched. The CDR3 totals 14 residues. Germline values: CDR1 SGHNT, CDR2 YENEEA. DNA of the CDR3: TGTGCCAGCAGCCAAAGACAGGGGCGATATGGCTACACCTTC. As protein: CASSQRQGRYGYTF.

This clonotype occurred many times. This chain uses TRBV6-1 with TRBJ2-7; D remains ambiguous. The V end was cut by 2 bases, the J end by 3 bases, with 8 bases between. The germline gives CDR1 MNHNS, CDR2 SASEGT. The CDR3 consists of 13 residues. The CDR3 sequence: CASSENTNYEQYF. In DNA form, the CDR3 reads TGTGCCAGCAGTGAAAACACCAACTACGAGCAGTACTTC.

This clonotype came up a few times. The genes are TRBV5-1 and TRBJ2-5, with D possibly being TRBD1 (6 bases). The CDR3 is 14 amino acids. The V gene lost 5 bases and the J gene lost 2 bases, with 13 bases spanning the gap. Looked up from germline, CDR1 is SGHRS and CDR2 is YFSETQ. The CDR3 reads CASRARGLQETQYF. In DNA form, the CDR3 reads TGCGCCAGCAGGGCCAGGGGCCTTCAAGAGACCCAGTACTTC.

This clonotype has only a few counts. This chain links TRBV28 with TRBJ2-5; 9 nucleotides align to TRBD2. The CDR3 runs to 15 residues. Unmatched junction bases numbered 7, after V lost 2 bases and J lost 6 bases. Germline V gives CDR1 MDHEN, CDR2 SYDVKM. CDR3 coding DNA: TGTGCCAGCAGTTTACAGGCGGGGGGGTATCAGACCCAGTACTTC. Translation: CASSLQAGGYQTQYF.

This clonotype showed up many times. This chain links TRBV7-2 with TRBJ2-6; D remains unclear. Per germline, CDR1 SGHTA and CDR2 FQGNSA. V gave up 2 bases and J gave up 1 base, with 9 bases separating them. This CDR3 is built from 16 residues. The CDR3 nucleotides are TGTGCCAGCAGCTTATTACCGACGTCTGGGGCCAACGTCCTGACTTTC. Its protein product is CASSLLPTSGANVLTF.

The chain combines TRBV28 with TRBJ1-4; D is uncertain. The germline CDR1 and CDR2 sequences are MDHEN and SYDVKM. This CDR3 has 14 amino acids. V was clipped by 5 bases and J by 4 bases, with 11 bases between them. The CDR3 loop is CASSRGGLNEKLFF. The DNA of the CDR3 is TGTGCCAGCAGTCGGGGAGGCCTTAATGAAAAACTGTTTTTT.

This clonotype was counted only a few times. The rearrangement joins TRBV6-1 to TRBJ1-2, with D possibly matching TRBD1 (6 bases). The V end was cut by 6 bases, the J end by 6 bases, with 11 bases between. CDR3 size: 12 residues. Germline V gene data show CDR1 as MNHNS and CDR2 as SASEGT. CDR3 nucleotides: TGTGCCAGCAGGGACAGCACGGATGGCTACACCTTC. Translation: CASRDSTDGYTF.